These 13 T cell receptor beta chains were sequenced from one sample in a study of CD8 T cells in Susac syndrome. Random hexamers were used to reverse transcribe roughly 0.45 to 1 ug of RNA. One entry per CDR3 protein, called by TCRdb with MiXCR from the immunoSEQ multiplex PCR reads. The table shows around 200,000 distinct CDR3 sequences, with almost 96% occurring only once. Sample: CD4+ T cells from PBMCs. The source is a human donor with Susac syndrome.

The chain combines TRBV29-1 with TRBJ2-7; 7 nucleotides align to TRBD1. The CDR3 is 11 residues long. The germline V gene encodes CDR1 SQVTM and CDR2 ANQGSEA. V lost 4 bases to trimming and J lost 3 bases; unmatched junction nucleotides: 0. The CDR3 loop reads CSVGDSYEQYF. DNA for the CDR3: TGCAGCGTTGGGGACAGCTACGAGCAGTACTTC.

The chain joins TRBV30 to TRBJ2-4; D remains unclear. The germline V and J ends were trimmed by 5 bases and 7 bases, with 12 bases remaining between them. This CDR3 comprises 12 residues. From germline, CDR1 is GTSNPN and CDR2 SVGIG (reference sequence). In DNA, the CDR3 is TGTGCCTGGGGCATGACTCGGAACATTCAGTACTTC. Encoded protein: CAWGMTRNIQYF.

This rearrangement joins TRBV6-2 or TRBV6-3 to TRBJ2-2; D is possibly TRBD1 or TRBD2 (6 bases each). Germline-derived CDR1 and CDR2 are MNHEY and SVGEGT. V lost 4 bases and J 5 bases, leaving 11 bases between the germline ends. The CDR3 sequence is 14 residues long. The CDR3 DNA reads as TGTGCCAGCAGTTTTGGAGGGGGAACCGGGGAGCTGTTTTTT. It yields the protein CASSFGGGTGELFF.

The rearrangement uses TRBV7-2 and TRBJ2-3, with 7 positions matching TRBD2. Losses at the gene ends were 4 bases for V and 1 base for J; bases not matched to a gene: 2. Per the germline V gene, CDR1 is SGHTA and CDR2 is FQGNSA. This CDR3 comprises 14 residues. The CDR3 DNA reads TGTGCCAGCAGCTACACTAGCGGCACAGATACGCAGTATTTT. It codes for CASSYTSGTDTQYF.

The V and J genes are TRBV29-1 and TRBJ2-7, with TRBD2 matching over 9 bases. The germline CDR1 and CDR2 sequences are SQVTM and ANQGSEA. This CDR3 is built from 13 residues. After removal of 3 bases from V and 4 bases from J, the junction contained 4 bases not matched to a gene. CDR3 sequence: CSVDGLAGYEQYF. The CDR3 DNA sequence: TGCAGCGTTGATGGCCTAGCGGGATACGAGCAGTACTTC.

The chain joins TRBV29-1 to TRBJ2-3; D gene unclear. The CDR3 sequence is 14 residues long. V gave up 0 bases and J gave up 7 bases, with 14 bases separating them. Per the germline V gene, CDR1 is SQVTM and CDR2 is ANQGSEA. CDR3 DNA sequence: TGCAGCGTTGAAGATCTTCTGGGAATTTATACGCAGTATTTT. Translation: CSVEDLLGIYTQYF.

The V gene is TRBV5-1, the J gene TRBJ1-5; 9 nucleotides line up with TRBD1. The V gene's germline CDR1 is SGHRS and CDR2 YFSETQ. Trimming at V came to 3 bases and at J to 3 bases, leaving 7 bases not matched to a gene. This CDR3 spans 16 amino acids. The CDR3 region has the DNA TGCGCCAGCAGCTACGGGACAGGGAGCGACAATCAGCCCCAGCATTTT. Residues: CASSYGTGSDNQPQHF.

J is TRBJ1-2 and V is TRBV5-1; maybe TRBD1 (5 bases). V lost 0 bases, J lost 3 bases, and 9 bases lay in between. This CDR3 has 14 amino acids. Germline V gives CDR1 SGHRS, CDR2 YFSETQ. The CDR3 bases are TGCGCCAGCAGCTTGGGCGGGACGGACTATGGCTACACCTTC. Translated: CASSLGGTDYGYTF.

The chain has TRBV27 and TRBJ2-5, with TRBD2 identical over 7 bases. CDR1 is MNHEY, CDR2 SMNVEV, per germline (reference sequence). The J segment lost 3 bases and the V segment lost 6 bases, leaving 1 base of the junction unmatched. The CDR3 loop spans 12 amino acids. This CDR3 is CASRGGEETQYF. In nucleotides, the CDR3 is TGTGCCAGCAGGGGAGGGGAAGAGACCCAGTACTTC.

The V and J genes are TRBV10-3 and TRBJ2-5; TRBD1 matches 7 bases. The CDR3 contains 14 residues. In germline, CDR1 is ENHRY, CDR2 SYGVKD. The V gene end was trimmed by 3 bases and the J gene end by 5 bases; junction bases not matched to a gene: 6. CDR3 in DNA: TGTGCCATCAGTGATCAGACAGGGCGGGAGACCCAGTACTTC. This translates into CAISDQTGRETQYF.

In this sample, this clonotype turned up a few times. The rearrangement links TRBV11-2 to TRBJ2-7; 12 bases match TRBD2. Germline V gene sequence: CDR1 SGHAT, CDR2 FQNNGV. V dropped 3 bases and J dropped 3; count of bases not matched to a gene: 6. The CDR3 contains 16 residues. CDR3 in DNA: TGTGCCAGCAGCTTGCAGACTAGCGGGGGAGTCTACGAGCAGTACTTC. Residues: CASSLQTSGGVYEQYF.

The V call is TRBV2, the J call TRBJ1-1; D is possibly TRBD1 (5 bases). Deletions cut 7 bases from V and 1 base from J, with 13 bases between. Germline assignment: CDR1 SNHLY and CDR2 FYNNEI. CDR3 length: 14 residues. CDR3 in DNA: TGTGCCAGCACCGGGACCGAGACGAACACTGAAGCTTTCTTT. It is translated as CASTGTETNTEAFF.

The CDR3 protein is CSVGLAGGYNEQFF. The CDR3 DNA reads TGCAGCGTTGGACTAGCGGGGGGTTACAATGAGCAGTTCTTC. V is TRBV29-1 and J is TRBJ2-1; TRBD2 agrees at 13 bases. Germline assignment: CDR1 SQVTM and CDR2 ANQGSEA. V lost 4 bases to trimming and J lost 4 bases; unmatched junction nucleotides: 1. This CDR3 region has 14 residues.